This entry lists 16 T cell receptor beta chains sequenced from one sample in a study of T cells in Graves' hyperthyroidism and ophthalmopathy. RNA transcripts served as the template for amplifying TCR beta CDR3 regions. HTBI primers were the set used in a first-round RT-PCR of the TCR CDR3. Using its own MiXCR run on the multiplex PCR reads, TCRdb lists one record per CDR3 protein. The profile shows some 420,000 distinct CDR3 sequences, roughly 15% of them singletons. The source material was blood. All receptors derive from a woman aged 18-29 years with Graves' hyperthyroidism.

Many counts were recorded for this clonotype. The V and J genes are TRBV6-1 and TRBJ2-3, with 7 bases identical to TRBD2. The CDR3 runs 14 residues. The germline gives CDR1 MNHNS, CDR2 SASEGT. With 4 bases clipped from V and 3 bases from J, the junction kept 4 bases outside the gene matches. This CDR3 is CASSGGLETDTQYF. The CDR3 nucleotides read TGTGCCAGCAGTGGAGGACTAGAAACAGATACGCAGTATTTT.

Remarks on this clonotype: At one end the junction does not follow the germline gene, possibly because of a read error. This chain links TRBV11-2 with TRBJ1-3, with D possibly TRBD1 on 6 matching bases. Germline V CDR1 and CDR2: SGHAT, FQNNGV. CDR3 length: 13 amino acids. The CDR3 DNA reads as TGTGCCAGCAGCCCCACCGAGGACCCGGGGGCACATTTT. Encoded protein: CASSPTEDPGAHF.

The J gene is TRBJ2-7, the V gene TRBV20-1; 7 bases agree with TRBD1. Per the germline V gene, CDR1 is DFQATT and CDR2 is SNEGSKA (reference sequence). V shed 3 bases and J 0 bases; nucleotides not matched to a gene: 5. This CDR3 comprises 14 residues. The CDR3 DNA sequence: TGCAGTGCTAGGGGACAGTCGAGCTCCTACGAGCAGTACTTC. Amino acid sequence: CSARGQSSSYEQYF.

This clonotype was counted ten times or more. V gene TRBV10-1 combines with J gene TRBJ1-1; D unclear. The CDR3 loop spans 13 amino acids. Trimming took 0 bases from V and 3 from J, leaving 5 bases between them. Per the germline V gene, CDR1 is WNHNN and CDR2 is SYGVQD (reference sequence). CDR3 region: CASSESPDTEAFF. The CDR3 region has the DNA TGCGCCAGCAGTGAGTCCCCGGACACTGAAGCTTTCTTT.

A single count supports this clonotype. Given a much more abundant clone one base away, this may be a read error. The V call is TRBV29-1, the J call TRBJ2-7; 7 bases are shared with TRBD1. The DNA end lines up better with TRBJ2-1; the J call may be wrong. Looked up from germline, CDR1 is SQVTM and CDR2 is ANQGSEA. The CDR3 covers 13 residues. CDR3: CSVERGQPYEQFF. The DNA of the CDR3 is TGCAGCGTTGAACGGGGACAGCCCTACGAGCAGTTCTTC.

The CDR3 loop reads CASSLQGQGEQFF. CDR3 nucleotide sequence: TGTGCCAGCAGCTTACAGGGCCAGGGTGAGCAGTTCTTC. The chain has TRBV7-9 and TRBJ2-1, with a tentative D call TRBD1 (5 bases). The CDR3 extends over 13 amino acids. CDR1 is SEHNR and CDR2 is FQNEAQ in the germline V gene (reference sequence). V lost 2 bases, J lost 9 bases, and 11 bases lay in between.

The sample holds a few counts of this clonotype. This chain links TRBV10-2 with TRBJ1-2, with D uncertain. The V gene lost 7 bases and the J gene lost 6 bases, with 15 bases spanning the gap. The germline CDR1 and CDR2 sequences are WSHSY and SAAADI. This CDR3 has 13 amino acids. CDR3 sequence (DNA): TGCGCCAGCACCGTCGCATCCAGCGATGGCTACACCTTC. Its protein is CASTVASSDGYTF.

This clonotype showed up many times. The rearrangement links TRBV9 to TRBJ2-1; D unclear. V was pared by 0 bases and J by 1 base, with 8 bases between. This CDR3 has 15 amino acids. Germline loops: CDR1 SGDLS, CDR2 YYNGEE. CDR3 region: CASSVGTISYNEQFF. The CDR3 DNA is TGTGCCAGCAGCGTAGGCACTATTTCCTACAATGAGCAGTTCTTC.

Comment on this clonotype: A much larger clone lies one base from this, so it may be a read error. In DNA, the CDR3 is TGTGCCAGCAGCCAAGTACACCGTACCACAGATACGCAGTATTTT. The encoded protein is CASSQVHRTTDTQYF. This chain joins TRBV3-1 and TRBJ2-3; D not certain. Trimming took 1 base from V and 2 from J, leaving 10 bases between them. CDR3 length: 15 residues. Germline V gene data show CDR1 as LGHDT and CDR2 as YNNKEL (reference sequence).

The V and J genes are TRBV24-1 and TRBJ2-3; the D is unclear. The CDR3 runs 15 residues. V was trimmed by 1 base and J by 0 bases, leaving 7 bases between them. CDR1 is KGHDR, CDR2 SFDVKD, per germline. CDR3 sequence: CATSDFARSTDTQYF. The CDR3 DNA sequence: TGTGCCACCAGTGATTTTGCCCGAAGCACAGATACGCAGTATTTT.

This chain joins TRBV7-2 and TRBJ2-7; weak D call: TRBD1 (5 bases). The V gene's germline CDR1 is SGHTA and CDR2 FQGNSA. CDR3 length equals 14 residues. The V end was cut by 7 bases, the J end by 0 bases, with 13 bases between. CDR3: CASKLQASSYEQYF. CDR3 nucleotides: TGTGCCAGCAAGTTACAGGCCAGCTCCTACGAGCAGTACTTC.

At least ten counts were recorded for this clonotype. This rearrangement joins TRBV6-1 to TRBJ1-5; the D is unclear. CDR3 size: 15 residues. Per germline, CDR1 MNHNS and CDR2 SASEGT. V was cut by 1 base and J by 1 base, with 8 bases left in between. The CDR3 loop reads CASSEVLESNQPQHF. CDR3 sequence (DNA): TGTGCCAGCAGTGAAGTGTTGGAGAGCAATCAGCCCCAGCATTTT.

This clonotype was observed a few times. The V and J genes are TRBV12-3 or TRBV12-4 and TRBJ2-1; D is possibly TRBD2 (5 bases). Trimming left V 0 bases short and J 11 bases short, with 11 bases between. The CDR3 is made up of 13 amino acids. This CDR3 reads CASSLAGATQQFF. CDR3 DNA: TGTGCCAGCAGTTTAGCGGGAGCGACACAGCAGTTCTTC.

The table lists this clonotype with many counts. The chain joins TRBV12-3 or TRBV12-4 to TRBJ1-1, with D hard to call. CDR3 length: 11 residues. The V and J ends lost 5 bases and 7 bases respectively, with 8 bases between them. CDR3 coding DNA: TGTGCCAGCAGTCCTTACCGTGAAGCTTTCTTT. The encoded protein is CASSPYREAFF.

This clonotype was recorded only once. This chain links TRBV4-1 with TRBJ2-5; 11 bases are a match to TRBD2. V trimming: 2 bases; J trimming: 4 bases; junction bases outside the gene matches: 9. Germline V CDR1 and CDR2: MGHRA, YSYEKL. The CDR3 consists of 17 residues. The CDR3 region is CASSQPRTSGPRETQYF. In DNA, the CDR3 is TGCGCCAGCAGCCAACCTAGGACTAGCGGGCCCCGAGAGACCCAGTACTTC.

This clonotype was counted ten times or more. The genes are TRBV20-1 and TRBJ2-7; 11 bases are shared with TRBD2. Germline V gene lookup returns CDR1 DFQATT and CDR2 SNEGSKA (reference sequence). The V segment lost 6 bases and the J segment 6 bases; nucleotides outside the gene matches: 7. The CDR3 contains 13 residues. CDR3 residues: CSAVAGGPPEQYF. The CDR3 DNA follows: TGCAGTGCGGTAGCGGGAGGGCCTCCCGAGCAGTACTTC.